Sequencing of this T cell receptor beta chain was carried out in a study of CD8 T cells in ankylosing spondylitis. TCRdb re-called the 5' RACE reads through MiXCR, storing one row per CDR3 protein. Of just under 350,000 distinct CDR3 sequences listed, about 15% are singletons. The germline gives CDR1 SGHRS, CDR2 YFSETQ. The CDR3 is made up of 14 amino acids. Deletions cut 0 bases from V and 2 bases from J, with 8 bases between. The chain has TRBV5-1 and TRBJ1-1; D unresolved. Sequencing was carried out using blood, either unsorted or a sorted T cell fraction (not recorded which). The receptor's source is a male donor with ankylosing spondylitis or in good health (not recorded which). Here the CDR3 reads CASSLDIPNTEAFF. CDR3 coding DNA: TGCGCCAGCAGCTTGGACATCCCAAACACTGAAGCTTTCTTT.